The 23 T cell receptor beta chains reported below all come from one sample, sequenced in a study of T cell clones after liver transplantation. This table comes from immunoSEQ multiplex PCR, and its TCRdb copy is limited to in-frame clones, with some not included. The table includes tens of thousands of clones, about 80% detected once. The sequencing here drew on CD4+ T cells from blood, taken 12 months after liver transplant. All receptors derive from a human patient who received a liver transplant. Some T cells may originate from the graft donor.

The chain employs TRBV5-1 and TRBJ2-5, with 11 bases matching TRBD2. This CDR3 comprises 15 residues. Germline-derived CDR1 and CDR2 are SGHRS and YFSETQ. The junction had 8 bases not matched to a gene; V was cut back by 4 bases and J by 6 bases. The CDR3, as DNA: TGCGCCAGCAGCCCCACTAGCGGGAGTTTTCAGACCCAGTACTTC. Translation: CASSPTSGSFQTQYF.

This clone was counted once. This rearrangement joins TRBV9 to TRBJ2-5; D perhaps matches TRBD2 (5 bases). There are 14 residues in the CDR3. CDR1 is SGDLS and CDR2 is YYNGEE in the germline V gene. The V and J ends lost 0 bases and 0 bases respectively, with 6 bases between them. Written as DNA, the CDR3 is TGTGCCAGCAGCGTAGGAGGGAACCAAGAGACCCAGTACTTC. Translation gives CASSVGGNQETQYF.

The chain's CDR3 is CASSFGTALYEQYF. The CDR3 DNA reads as TGTGCCAGCAGCTTCGGGACAGCGCTTTACGAGCAGTACTTC. The chain carries TRBV7-9 and TRBJ2-7; 7 bases map to TRBD1. Germline V gene lookup returns CDR1 SEHNR and CDR2 FQNEAQ (reference sequence). CDR3 length equals 14 residues. V was pared by 3 bases and J by 4 bases, with 6 bases of the junction left unmatched.

V usage is TRBV7-2 and J usage is TRBJ1-5; TRBD1 matches at 9 bases. CDR3 length: 15 residues. The germline gives CDR1 SGHTA, CDR2 FQGNSA. Germline trimming cut 5 bases from V and 6 bases from J; bases unmatched to any gene: 8. CDR3: CASSLRQGGGQPQHF. The DNA for the CDR3 is TGTGCCAGCAGCCTCCGACAGGGGGGTGGTCAGCCCCAGCATTTT.

This chain links TRBV5-8 with TRBJ2-1; D not resolved. Trimming removed 2 bases from V and 6 bases from J, with 3 bases in between. CDR3 length: 11 amino acids. CDR1 is SGHTS, CDR2 YDEGEE, per germline. The CDR3 sequence: CASSLRNEQFF. The CDR3 coding sequence is TGTGCCAGCAGCTTACGCAATGAGCAGTTCTTC.

The chain uses TRBV29-1 and TRBJ2-7; 7 positions agree with TRBD1. CDR1 is SQVTM and CDR2 is ANQGSEA in the germline V gene. The J segment lost 5 bases and the V segment lost 6 bases, leaving 4 bases of the junction unmatched. The CDR3 sequence is 11 residues long. The CDR3: CSVQDRNEQYF. The CDR3 DNA sequence: TGCAGCGTCCAGGACAGGAACGAGCAGTACTTC.

The genes are TRBV28 and TRBJ2-1; 11 bases match TRBD2. The CDR3 loop spans 15 amino acids. V gave up 5 bases and J gave up 3 bases; unmatched junction bases: 3. Germline CDR1 is MDHEN and CDR2 is SYDVKM. The CDR3 reads CASSTSGRIYNEQFF. The CDR3 DNA reads as TGTGCCAGCAGTACTAGCGGGAGAATCTACAATGAGCAGTTCTTC.

V gene TRBV9 combines with J gene TRBJ1-1; D is possibly TRBD1 (6 bases). Germline V CDR1 and CDR2: SGDLS, YYNGEE. The CDR3 is 12 amino acids. Trimming took off 2 bases at V and 7 bases at J, with 9 bases between the two ends. This CDR3 reads CASSVQDSEAFF. The CDR3 region has the DNA TGTGCCAGCAGCGTTCAGGACAGTGAAGCTTTCTTT.

CDR3 DNA sequence: TGTGCCAGCAGCGTAGGGGCGCTGAACACTGAAGCTTTCTTT. Translating it yields CASSVGALNTEAFF. The V call is TRBV5-6, the J call TRBJ1-1, with D possibly TRBD1 on 5 matching bases. The ends were cut back, 4 bases at V and 0 bases at J, with 10 bases in the middle. The CDR3 loop spans 14 amino acids. In germline, CDR1 is SGHDT, CDR2 YYEEEE.

This chain links TRBV6-5 with TRBJ2-1, with 10 bases lining up with TRBD2. After removal of 0 bases from V and 14 bases from J, the junction contained 4 bases not matched to a gene. The germline V gene encodes CDR1 MNHEY and CDR2 SVGAGI. CDR3 size: 13 residues. The CDR3 region is CASSYSQREGEFF. The CDR3 region has the DNA TGTGCCAGCAGTTACTCACAGCGGGAGGGGGAGTTCTTC.

The CDR3 region is CASKRTGGNTGELFF. DNA of the CDR3: TGTGCCAGCAAACGGACAGGGGGTAACACCGGGGAGCTGTTTTTT. This sequence joins TRBV6-4 and TRBJ2-2, with 10 nucleotides matching TRBD1. The trim removed 7 bases at V and 2 bases at J, leaving 4 bases unmatched. In germline, CDR1 is MRHNA, CDR2 SNTAGT. This CDR3 contains 15 residues.

The chain combines TRBV15 with TRBJ2-7; the match to TRBD1 covers 7 bases. Germline V gene data show CDR1 as LNHNV and CDR2 as YYDKDF (reference sequence). The CDR3 runs to 16 residues. The ends lost 1 base at V and 4 bases at J; junction bases unmatched: 10. The CDR3 sequence: CATSRAPTGNGYEQYF. Here the CDR3 DNA reads TGTGCCACCAGCAGAGCCCCGACAGGGAATGGGTACGAGCAGTACTTC.

The chain has TRBV30 and TRBJ2-7; D unclear. This CDR3 has 14 amino acids. Germline loops: CDR1 GTSNPN, CDR2 SVGIG (reference sequence). Trimming removed 0 bases at V and 5 bases at J, with 14 bases between. The DNA of the CDR3 is TGTGCCTGGAGTGTATTCCACGACGCAAACGAGCAGTACTTC. This gives the protein CAWSVFHDANEQYF.

The V and J genes are TRBV5-1 and TRBJ2-7; 7 bases agree with TRBD1. The V and J ends lost 4 bases and 2 bases, in that order; junction bases with no gene match: 6. The CDR3 contains 14 residues. The germline CDR1 and CDR2 sequences are SGHRS and YFSETQ. The CDR3 spells CASSPRTGTYEQYF. The CDR3 bases are TGCGCCAGCAGCCCAAGGACAGGCACCTACGAGCAGTACTTC.

This chain connects TRBV7-2 to TRBJ2-1; D not resolved. The germline gives CDR1 SGHTA, CDR2 FQGNSA. Trimming pared 1 base from V and 12 bases from J, leaving 13 bases between. The CDR3 has 13 residues. This CDR3 reads CASSLGPVRGQFF. The CDR3 bases are TGTGCCAGCAGCTTAGGGCCCGTCCGCGGGCAGTTCTTC.

The chain is built from TRBV5-1 and TRBJ2-7, with D perhaps being TRBD1 or TRBD2 (5 bases each). This CDR3 has 15 amino acids. Per the germline V gene, CDR1 is SGHRS and CDR2 is YFSETQ. V lost 0 bases, J lost 7 bases, and 17 bases lay in between. The CDR3 coding sequence is TGCGCCAGCAGCTTGGAGGGGACCGCCTGGAAGGAGCAGTACTTC. The encoded protein is CASSLEGTAWKEQYF.

Only one count was recorded for this clone. The gene calls are TRBV4-3 and TRBJ2-1; TRBD2 agrees at 9 bases. J was trimmed by 10 bases and V by 4 bases; bases with no gene match: 14. The CDR3 is made up of 16 amino acids. CDR1 is LGHNA, CDR2 YSLEER, per germline. CDR3 sequence reads: CASSRGLGSGSKEQFF. In DNA form, the CDR3 reads TGCGCCAGCAGCCGGGGGCTGGGTAGCGGGAGTAAGGAGCAGTTCTTC.

J is TRBJ2-7 and V is TRBV28; D may correspond to TRBD1 or TRBD2 (5 bases each). Germline V gives CDR1 MDHEN, CDR2 SYDVKM. This CDR3 spans 18 amino acids. The V and J ends lost 6 bases and 4 bases respectively, with 28 bases between them. In nucleotides, the CDR3 is TGTGCCAGCAGGCCCCCTTGGGGACGGACCAAAGGAGGATACGAGCAGTACTTC. It is translated as CASRPPWGRTKGGYEQYF.

This clone is a singleton in its sample. This chain links TRBV18 with TRBJ2-1, with D perhaps matching TRBD2 (5 bases). Germline CDR1 and CDR2: KGHSH and LQKENI. V lost 1 base and J lost 6, with 16 bases in between. This CDR3 is built from 16 residues. The CDR3 protein is CASSPRVGIRSNEQFF. Here the CDR3 DNA reads TGTGCCAGCTCACCACGGGTCGGGATTCGATCCAATGAGCAGTTCTTC.

The CDR3 DNA sequence: TGTGCCAGCAACGGTAGGGGCGTGGGGGGAAACTTCTATGGCTACACCTTC. The encoded protein is CASNGRGVGGNFYGYTF. J is TRBJ1-2 and V is TRBV2, with D perhaps matching TRBD1 (5 bases). Trimming stripped 7 bases from V and 4 bases from J, with 25 bases between. The CDR3 covers 17 residues. The germline V gene encodes CDR1 SNHLY and CDR2 FYNNEI. Based on the CDR3 plus reference TRBV2 and TRBJ1-2, the full variable domain is EPEVTQTPSHQVTQMGQEVILRCVPISNHLYFYWYRQILGQKVEFLVSFYNNEISEKSEIFDDQFSVERPDGSNFTLKIRSTKLEDSAMYFCASNGRGVGGNFYGYTFGSGTRLTVV.

V and J are TRBV29-1 and TRBJ2-5; 7 nucleotides agree with TRBD1. Germline V gene data show CDR1 as SQVTM and CDR2 as ANQGSEA. V lost 4 bases to trimming and J lost 3 bases; unmatched junction nucleotides: 2. The CDR3 is 12 residues long. The CDR3, as DNA: TGCAGCGTTGGGGACAGCGAAGAGACCCAGTACTTC. Amino acid sequence: CSVGDSEETQYF.

In DNA, the CDR3 is TGTGCCAGCAGCCCGGAACTAGTAGGGCTCGAGCAGTACTTC. It codes for CASSPELVGLEQYF. The chain couples TRBV7-2 to TRBJ2-7, with D possibly being TRBD2 (5 bases). CDR1 is SGHTA, CDR2 FQGNSA, per germline. Trimming took 5 bases from V and 6 from J, leaving 17 bases between them. CDR3 length: 14 amino acids. The full variable domain, with the rest looked up from reference TRBV7-2 and TRBJ2-7, is GAGVSQSPSNKVTEKGKDVELRCDPISGHTALYWYRQSLGQGLEFLIYFQGNSAPDKSGLPSDRFSAERTGGSVSTLTIQRTQQEDSAVYLCASSPELVGLEQYFGPGTRLTVT.

A few counts support this clone. The genes are TRBV7-2 and TRBJ2-1, with 12 bases that match TRBD2. Germline V gene data show CDR1 as SGHTA and CDR2 as FQGNSA. The ends lost 3 bases at V and 9 bases at J; junction bases unmatched: 6. The CDR3 runs to 15 residues. Here the CDR3 reads CASSLQLAGGGEQFF. For the CDR3, the DNA is TGTGCCAGCAGCTTGCAACTAGCGGGAGGTGGTGAGCAGTTCTTC.